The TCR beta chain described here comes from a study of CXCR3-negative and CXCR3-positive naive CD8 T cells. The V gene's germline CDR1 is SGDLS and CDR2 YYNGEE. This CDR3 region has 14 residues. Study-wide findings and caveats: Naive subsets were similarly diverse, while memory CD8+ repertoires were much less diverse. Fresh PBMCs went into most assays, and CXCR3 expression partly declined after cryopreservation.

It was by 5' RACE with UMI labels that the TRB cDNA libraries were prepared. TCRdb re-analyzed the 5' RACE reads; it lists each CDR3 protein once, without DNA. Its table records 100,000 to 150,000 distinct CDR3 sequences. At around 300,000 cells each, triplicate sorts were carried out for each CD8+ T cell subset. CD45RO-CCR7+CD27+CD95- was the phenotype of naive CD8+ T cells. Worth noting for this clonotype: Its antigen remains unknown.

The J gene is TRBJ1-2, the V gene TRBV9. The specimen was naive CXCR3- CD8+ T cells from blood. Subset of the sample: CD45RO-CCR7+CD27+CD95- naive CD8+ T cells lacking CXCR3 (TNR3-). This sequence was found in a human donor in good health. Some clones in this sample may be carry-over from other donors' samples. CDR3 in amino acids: CASSGGTDYYGYTF.